The entry below describes one T cell receptor beta chain. The target antigen is unknown. PCR primers comprised 60 Vbeta and 13 Jbeta primers. Some clones are missing from TCRdb's copy, which holds only in-frame ones; the method was immunoSEQ multiplex PCR. The table includes about 190,000 clones, over 70% detected once. This specimen comes from a study of cytomegalovirus exposure and HLA in healthy donors. Whole-study findings and limits: It was reported that TCR beta sequences correctly inferred the HLA-A and HLA-B alleles for most subjects.

Germline loops: CDR1 ENHRY, CDR2 SYGVKD. The CDR3 runs 15 residues. Trimming took 10 bases from V and 1 from J; bases not matched to a gene: 13. The sample taken for sequencing was PBMCs. The clonotype was recovered from a middle-aged man in good health and CMV-seronegative. The rearrangement links TRBV10-3 to TRBJ2-7; 7 nucleotides line up with TRBD1. The CDR3: CASANRTGISYEQYF. CDR3 nucleotide sequence: TGTGCCAGCGCAAATCGGACAGGAATATCCTACGAGCAGTACTTC.